These T cell receptor beta chains were read from a single sample in a study of blood T cell repertoires in COVID-19. This table comes from immunoSEQ multiplex PCR, and its TCRdb copy is limited to in-frame clones, with some not included. The sample carries about 180,000 clones, about 79% recorded once. Sample: PBMCs or T cells enriched from blood (not recorded which). The receptors come from a man aged 45-65 years who had recovered from COVID-19. Each CDR3 is given with its conserved first and last residue. D genes are given only for firm matches. Some rows mark clone size as missing; the rest say once, few, many or name a class of expanded clone.

d_gene: .; v_gene: TRBV20-1; j_gene: TRBJ2-7; abundance: few; CDR3nt: TGCAGTGCTAGTGTCGGTACCTACGAGCAGTACTTC; CDR3aa: CSASVGTYEQYF
d_gene: .; v_gene: TRBV27; j_gene: TRBJ1-1; abundance: .; CDR3nt: TGTGCCAGCAGATTAACAGGGTCGTCAGTCGGAGCTTTCTTT; CDR3aa: CASRLTGSSVGAFF
d_gene: .; v_gene: TRBV6-5; j_gene: TRBJ1-5; abundance: .; CDR3nt: TGTGCCAGCTTCGGAGTTAGCAATCAGCCCCAGCATTTT; CDR3aa: CASFGVSNQPQHF
d_gene: TRBD1; v_gene: TRBV28; j_gene: TRBJ2-1; abundance: few; CDR3nt: TGTGCCAGCAGTCGAGGGACAGGGGGCAGTGAGCAGTTCTTC; CDR3aa: CASSRGTGGSEQFF
d_gene: TRBD1; v_gene: TRBV4-1; j_gene: TRBJ1-1; abundance: .; CDR3nt: TGCGCCAGCAGCCCTTCCTATGAGGGGGCGACCACTGAAGCTTTCTTT; CDR3aa: CASSPSYEGATTEAFF
d_gene: TRBD1; v_gene: TRBV11-2; j_gene: TRBJ1-4; abundance: once; CDR3nt: TGTGCCAGCAGCGAACCGGGACAGATTAATGAAAAACTGTTTTTT; CDR3aa: CASSEPGQINEKLFF
d_gene: TRBD2; v_gene: TRBV7-2; j_gene: TRBJ2-5; abundance: .; CDR3nt: TGTGCCAGCAGCTTAGCTTTTAGCGGGGCAACGCAAGAGACCCAGTACTTC; CDR3aa: CASSLAFSGATQETQYF
d_gene: .; v_gene: TRBV14; j_gene: TRBJ1-5; abundance: once; CDR3nt: TGTGCCAGCAGCCCTGGCCACGGAGACAGTCAGCCCCAGCATTTT; CDR3aa: CASSPGHGDSQPQHF
d_gene: TRBD1; v_gene: TRBV10-3; j_gene: TRBJ1-2; abundance: few; CDR3nt: TGTGCCATCAGTGAGTCAGGCAGGGGGCTTAATGGCTACACCTTC; CDR3aa: CAISESGRGLNGYTF
d_gene: TRBD1; v_gene: TRBV4-1; j_gene: TRBJ1-1; abundance: .; CDR3nt: TGCGCCAGCAGCCAAGTTTGGGACAGCCGCTCGGCAGCTTTCTTT; CDR3aa: CASSQVWDSRSAAFF
d_gene: TRBD1; v_gene: TRBV3-1/TRBV3-2; j_gene: TRBJ1-2; abundance: once; CDR3nt: TGTGCCAGCAGCTCGCCGACAGGGCTCAGCTATGGCTACACCTTC; CDR3aa: CASSSPTGLSYGYTF
d_gene: .; v_gene: TRBV23-1; j_gene: TRBJ2-7; abundance: .; CDR3nt: TGCGCCAGCAGTCAACCGGACAGAAGATACTCCTACGAGCAGTACTTC; CDR3aa: CASSQPDRRYSYEQYF
d_gene: .; v_gene: TRBV5-4; j_gene: TRBJ2-1; abundance: .; CDR3nt: TGTGCCAGCAGCACCGGACTGGAAAGCTCCTACAATGAGCAGTTCTTC; CDR3aa: CASSTGLESSYNEQFF
d_gene: .; v_gene: TRBV24-1; j_gene: TRBJ1-2; abundance: .; CDR3nt: TGTGCCACCAGTGACATGGACAACAACTATGGCTACACCTTC; CDR3aa: CATSDMDNNYGYTF
d_gene: .; v_gene: TRBV30; j_gene: TRBJ2-7; abundance: .; CDR3nt: TGTGCCTCGACCAGCGTCAGCTCCTACGAGCAGTACTTC; CDR3aa: CASTSVSSYEQYF
d_gene: TRBD1; v_gene: TRBV24-1; j_gene: TRBJ2-1; abundance: .; CDR3nt: TGTGCCACCAGTGATCCGTCGACAGGGCCGAGCTCCTACAATGAGCAGTTCTTC; CDR3aa: CATSDPSTGPSSYNEQFF
d_gene: .; v_gene: TRBV19; j_gene: TRBJ1-5; abundance: .; CDR3nt: TGTGCCAGTAGTATTACCGGGGTAAGCAATCAGCCCCAGCATTTT; CDR3aa: CASSITGVSNQPQHF
d_gene: TRBD1; v_gene: TRBV11-2; j_gene: TRBJ1-1; abundance: .; CDR3nt: TGTGCCAGCAGCTGGGACCGGACAGGTGGTGGGGGGACTGAAGCTTTCTTT; CDR3aa: CASSWDRTGGGGTEAFF
d_gene: .; v_gene: TRBV19; j_gene: TRBJ1-2; abundance: .; CDR3nt: TGTGCCAGTATGCCGGCAGGCAACTATGGCTACACCTTC; CDR3aa: CASMPAGNYGYTF
d_gene: TRBD1; v_gene: TRBV7-9; j_gene: TRBJ1-2; abundance: .; CDR3nt: TGTGCCAGCAGGCCTGGGACAGGGGGGAACTATGGCTACACCTTC; CDR3aa: CASRPGTGGNYGYTF
d_gene: .; v_gene: TRBV7-2; j_gene: TRBJ1-1; abundance: .; CDR3nt: TGTGCCAGCATGAGGGCACCGAACACTGAAGCTTTCTTT; CDR3aa: CASMRAPNTEAFF
d_gene: TRBD2; v_gene: TRBV10-1; j_gene: TRBJ2-3; abundance: .; CDR3nt: TGCGCCAGCAGTGAGTCGAGGGGGACTAGCGGGGGGGCCACAGATACGCAGTATTTT; CDR3aa: CASSESRGTSGGATDTQYF
d_gene: .; v_gene: TRBV6-5; j_gene: TRBJ2-7; abundance: .; CDR3nt: TGTGCCAGCAGTTACAGGGGGTCCGTTGGTGACGAGCAGTACTTC; CDR3aa: CASSYRGSVGDEQYF
d_gene: .; v_gene: TRBV15; j_gene: TRBJ1-4; abundance: .; CDR3nt: TGTGCCACCAGCAGAGCCCGCAGGGGAGAGGAAAAACTGTTTTTT; CDR3aa: CATSRARRGEEKLFF
d_gene: .; v_gene: TRBV9; j_gene: TRBJ2-5; abundance: .; CDR3nt: TGTGCCAGCAGCGTAGCGGGCAGGGTATTCCAAGAGACCCAGTACTTC; CDR3aa: CASSVAGRVFQETQYF
d_gene: TRBD1; v_gene: TRBV18; j_gene: TRBJ1-1; abundance: .; CDR3nt: TGTGCCAGCTCAAAGACAGGGGGAATGAACACTGAAGCTTTCTTT; CDR3aa: CASSKTGGMNTEAFF
d_gene: TRBD1; v_gene: TRBV10-2; j_gene: TRBJ2-2; abundance: .; CDR3nt: TGCGCCAGCAAGAAGGGGGCAGGGCGGACCGGGGAGCTGTTTTTT; CDR3aa: CASKKGAGRTGELFF
d_gene: TRBD1; v_gene: TRBV6-5; j_gene: TRBJ1-6; abundance: .; CDR3nt: TGTGCCAGCGAAGGGGGGACAGGCGGAAATTCACCCCTCCACTTT; CDR3aa: CASEGGTGGNSPLHF
d_gene: .; v_gene: TRBV6-5; j_gene: TRBJ2-3; abundance: few; CDR3nt: TGTGCCAGCAGCCCCTCGCTAGCAGATACGCAGTATTTT; CDR3aa: CASSPSLADTQYF
d_gene: .; v_gene: TRBV2; j_gene: TRBJ2-2; abundance: .; CDR3nt: TGTGCCAGCAGTGCGTTTCGAACAGCGAACACCGGGGAGCTGTTTTTT; CDR3aa: CASSAFRTANTGELFF
d_gene: .; v_gene: TRBV27; j_gene: TRBJ1-1; abundance: .; CDR3nt: TGTGCCAGCAGTCTTCGGGAGAACACTGAAGCTTTCTTT; CDR3aa: CASSLRENTEAFF
d_gene: TRBD1; v_gene: TRBV5-1; j_gene: TRBJ1-1; abundance: .; CDR3nt: TGCGCCAGCAGTCTGTCGGGGACAGGGGGCACTGAAGCTTTCTTT; CDR3aa: CASSLSGTGGTEAFF
d_gene: .; v_gene: TRBV28; j_gene: TRBJ1-1; abundance: .; CDR3nt: TGTGCCAGCCTTGAAGGGGGGAGGGTCACTGAAGCTTTCTTT; CDR3aa: CASLEGGRVTEAFF
d_gene: .; v_gene: TRBV19; j_gene: TRBJ2-4; abundance: .; CDR3nt: TGTGCCAGTAGTACCCCAGGGGGGGCCAAAAACATTCAGTACTTC; CDR3aa: CASSTPGGAKNIQYF
d_gene: TRBD1; v_gene: TRBV15; j_gene: TRBJ2-1; abundance: once; CDR3nt: TGTGCCACCAGTCCGGGACAGGGGCACAATGAGCAGTTCTTC; CDR3aa: CATSPGQGHNEQFF
d_gene: .; v_gene: TRBV2; j_gene: TRBJ2-5; abundance: .; CDR3nt: TGTGCCAGCAGTGAAGAGAGGGCTAGCCCTAGGGCCCAGTACTTC; CDR3aa: CASSEERASPRAQYF